These 31 T cell receptor beta chains came from one sample sequenced in a study of blood T cell repertoires in COVID-19. Only in-frame clones appear in the TCRdb table, and some are missing; sequencing was by immunoSEQ multiplex PCR. The profile covers 90,000 to 100,000 clones, with roughly 84% appearing a single time and just under 2% taken by the ten largest. The sample taken for sequencing was peripheral blood. The receptors stem from a man between 65 and 85 years old with active or convalescent COVID-19.

The V and J genes are TRBV24-1 and TRBJ2-5, with a possible D match to TRBD2 (5 bases). V was trimmed by 10 bases and J by 4 bases, leaving 15 bases between them. The CDR3 covers 13 residues. Germline CDR1 KGHDR, CDR2 SFDVKD. This chain's CDR3 is CATERGIGETQYF. As DNA, the CDR3 is TGTGCCACTGAACGGGGTATCGGAGAGACCCAGTACTTC.

J is TRBJ2-7 and V is TRBV2; 9 bases are shared with TRBD1. The CDR3 contains 12 residues. V dropped 10 bases and J dropped 5; count of bases not matched to a gene: 6. Germline V gives CDR1 SNHLY, CDR2 FYNNEI. The CDR3 here is CANSGTGNEQYF. The CDR3, as DNA: TGTGCCAACTCCGGGACAGGGAACGAGCAGTACTTC. Complete variable domain (other parts from reference TRBV2 and TRBJ2-7): EPEVTQTPSHQVTQMGQEVILRCVPISNHLYFYWYRQILGQKVEFLVSFYNNEISEKSEIFDDQFSVERPDGSNFTLKIRSTKLEDSAMYFCANSGTGNEQYFGPGTRLTVT.

This clone was picked up one time. This chain connects TRBV7-8 to TRBJ2-3; TRBD2 agrees at 10 bases. Germline V lookup: CDR1 SGHVS, CDR2 FQNEAQ. The CDR3 has 16 amino acids. V lost 4 bases to trimming and J lost 6 bases; unmatched junction nucleotides: 10. CDR3 in DNA: TGTGCCAGCAGCTCTGGACTAGCGGAGGCTCTGGATACGCAGTATTTT. Translated: CASSSGLAEALDTQYF. The full variable domain, in which reference TRBV7-8 and TRBJ2-3 provide the parts outside the CDR3, is GAGVSQSPRYKVAKRGQDVALRCDPISGHVSLFWYQQALGQGPEFLTYFQNEAQLDKSGLPSDRFFAERPEGSVSTLKIQRTQQEDSAVYLCASSSGLAEALDTQYFGPGTRLTVL.

The V gene is TRBV7-8, the J gene TRBJ1-4; D may be TRBD1 (5 bases). This CDR3 has 15 amino acids. V lost 5 bases, J lost 8 bases, and 18 bases lay in between. CDR1 is SGHVS and CDR2 is FQNEAQ in the germline V gene. The CDR3 region is CASSPPGGIGEKLFF. CDR3 coding DNA: TGTGCCAGCAGCCCACCGGGGGGGATAGGAGAAAAACTGTTTTTT.

The chain carries TRBV7-2 and TRBJ2-1, with unresolved D. V was clipped by 5 bases and J by 1 base, with 9 bases between them. CDR3 length equals 14 residues. CDR1 SGHTA and CDR2 FQGNSA come from the germline V gene. CDR3 nucleotide sequence: TGTGCCAGCAGCCCCCCGGGTTCCTACAATGAGCAGTTCTTC. It encodes CASSPPGSYNEQFF.

Comment on this clone: This sample also contains other DNA sequences that code for the same CDR3. This chain uses TRBV5-1 with TRBJ2-7; 9 bases line up with TRBD2. Germline loops: CDR1 SGHRS, CDR2 YFSETQ. The length of the CDR3 is 16 residues. J was trimmed by 2 bases and V by 4 bases; bases with no gene match: 10. Here the CDR3 DNA reads TGCGCCAGCAGCGCCAGGGGGGCGGGGGGGACCTACGAGCAGTACTTC. Translated: CASSARGAGGTYEQYF.

The chain carries TRBV28 and TRBJ1-2; 9 nucleotides line up with TRBD1. The CDR3 has 14 residues. Germline-derived CDR1 and CDR2 are MDHEN and SYDVKM. Trimming at V came to 6 bases and at J to 3 bases, leaving 5 bases not matched to a gene. This CDR3 is CASRPGQGDYGYTF. DNA for the CDR3: TGTGCCAGCAGGCCGGGACAGGGAGACTATGGCTACACCTTC.

This chain's CDR3 is CASSEPVGGEKLFF. In DNA, the CDR3 is TGTGCCAGCAGTGAACCCGTAGGGGGCGAAAAACTGTTTTTT. The chain has TRBV2 and TRBJ1-4; TRBD1 agrees at 7 bases. Germline CDR1 SNHLY, CDR2 FYNNEI. CDR3 length: 14 amino acids. V shed 2 bases and J 8 bases; nucleotides not matched to a gene: 5.

The chain couples TRBV6-5 to TRBJ2-5; D is unclear. This CDR3 spans 13 amino acids. Trimming stripped 7 bases from V and 5 bases from J, with 14 bases between. CDR1 and CDR2 (germline): MNHEY, SVGAGI. The CDR3 loop reads CASKFNSPETQYF. In DNA, the CDR3 is TGTGCCAGCAAGTTTAACAGTCCGGAGACCCAGTACTTC.

The chain couples TRBV27 to TRBJ2-7, with TRBD1 identical over 7 bases. Germline V gives CDR1 MNHEY, CDR2 SMNVEV (reference sequence). Trimming removed 7 bases from V and 2 bases from J; junction bases left unmatched: 8. This CDR3 comprises 14 residues. The CDR3 here is CASMTQTGPYEQYF. CDR3 bases: TGTGCCAGCATGACCCAGACAGGGCCCTACGAGCAGTACTTC.

This chain uses TRBV29-1 with TRBJ2-3; D unclear. V dropped 4 bases and J dropped 0 bases, with 11 bases sitting between them. CDR1 and CDR2 (germline): SQVTM, ANQGSEA. There are 14 residues in the CDR3. The CDR3 loop is CSVAGPSSTDTQYF. The CDR3 bases are TGCAGCGTTGCGGGTCCATCTAGCACAGATACGCAGTATTTT.

This clone was found once. The V and J genes are TRBV4-1 and TRBJ1-4, with D possibly TRBD1 on 6 matching bases. Germline V gene sequence: CDR1 MGHRA, CDR2 YSYEKL. The CDR3 runs 17 residues. Trimming left V 1 base short and J 0 bases short, with 12 bases between. In DNA, the CDR3 is TGCGCCAGCAGCCAAGCGACAGGCGGCGCAACTAATGAAAAACTGTTTTTT. Its protein product is CASSQATGGATNEKLFF.

The chain uses TRBV7-9 and TRBJ1-1; D not resolved. This CDR3 spans 13 amino acids. V was pared by 2 bases and J by 0 bases, with 4 bases between. CDR1 and CDR2 (germline): SEHNR, FQNEAQ (reference sequence). The CDR3 DNA is TGTGCCAGCAGCTTATTCATGAACACTGAAGCTTTCTTT. Residues: CASSLFMNTEAFF.

The chain employs TRBV6-5 and TRBJ1-1; possible D gene TRBD1, 6 bases. Between the trimmed V and J ends, which lost 5 bases and 3 bases, there was a span of 13 bases. CDR1 is MNHEY, CDR2 SVGAGI, per germline. The CDR3 is 14 amino acids. CDR3 in amino acids: CASSMIDRYTEAFF. Here the CDR3 DNA reads TGTGCCAGCAGTATGATTGACAGGTACACTGAAGCTTTCTTT.

This clone was found a few times. The chain recombines TRBV7-9 with TRBJ2-7, with a tentative D call TRBD1 (6 bases). This CDR3 has 14 amino acids. CDR1 and CDR2 (germline): SEHNR, FQNEAQ (reference sequence). Trimming cost V 5 bases and J 7 bases, with 18 bases left between them. CDR3 amino acids: CASSLNLGGYEQYF. The CDR3 nucleotides read TGTGCCAGCAGCCTTAACCTTGGGGGCTATGAGCAGTACTTC. Together with reference TRBV7-9 and TRBJ2-7, the CDR3 gives the full variable domain: DTGVSQNPRHKITKRGQNVTFRCDPISEHNRLYWYRQTLGQGPEFLTYFQNEAQLEKSRLLSDRFSAERPKGSFSTLEIQRTEQGDSAMYLCASSLNLGGYEQYFGPGTRLTVT.

The chain uses TRBV20-1 and TRBJ2-2; D might be TRBD2 (5 bases). Germline CDR1 DFQATT, CDR2 SNEGSKA (reference sequence). This CDR3 has 14 residues. Trimming removed 3 bases from V and 3 bases from J, with 11 bases in between. CDR3: CSASGLDYTGELFF. In DNA form, the CDR3 reads TGCAGTGCTAGTGGACTCGATTACACCGGGGAGCTGTTTTTT.

The rearrangement joins TRBV2 to TRBJ2-5, with D perhaps TRBD1 (6 bases). Deletions cut 4 bases from V and 6 bases from J, with 6 bases between. CDR1 is SNHLY and CDR2 is FYNNEI in the germline V gene. This CDR3 has 11 residues. CDR3 loop: CASSGDKTQYF. Written as DNA, the CDR3 is TGTGCCAGCAGTGGGGACAAGACCCAGTACTTC.

The chain recombines TRBV13 with TRBJ2-3; TRBD2 agrees at 12 bases. The germline V gene has CDR1 PRHDT and CDR2 FYEKMQ (reference sequence). The CDR3 runs to 15 residues. V shed 4 bases and J 6 bases; nucleotides not matched to a gene: 5. The CDR3: CASSSTSGGGDTQYF. As DNA, the CDR3 is TGTGCCAGCAGCTCGACTAGCGGGGGCGGGGATACGCAGTATTTT.

V and J are TRBV28 and TRBJ2-7; TRBD2 aligns across 10 bases. The ends lost 6 bases at V and 3 bases at J; junction bases unmatched: 8. The CDR3 loop spans 15 amino acids. Looked up from germline, CDR1 is MDHEN and CDR2 is SYDVKM. This CDR3 is CASSASSGGLYEQYF. The CDR3 DNA is TGTGCCAGCAGCGCTAGTAGCGGGGGGCTCTACGAGCAGTACTTC.

The CDR3 here is CASSYRFGQGAYEQYF. DNA of the CDR3: TGTGCCAGCAGTTACCGTTTCGGGCAGGGCGCCTACGAGCAGTACTTC. The J gene is TRBJ2-7, the V gene TRBV6-6; D is possibly TRBD1 (5 bases). This CDR3 comprises 16 residues. Germline V CDR1 and CDR2: MNHNY, SVGAGI (reference sequence). V was trimmed by 2 bases and J by 2 bases, leaving 16 bases between them.

The J gene is TRBJ2-3, the V gene TRBV6-5, with 10 bases aligning to TRBD1. The CDR3 totals 15 residues. CDR1 is MNHEY, CDR2 SVGAGI, per germline. V trimming: 5 bases; J trimming: 6 bases; junction bases outside the gene matches: 8. The CDR3 DNA reads as TGTGCCAGCAGTAAACCGGGACAGGGGTTCGATACGCAGTATTTT. As protein: CASSKPGQGFDTQYF.

V usage is TRBV19 and J usage is TRBJ2-2; D not certain. V dropped 4 bases and J dropped 5 bases, with 8 bases sitting between them. The CDR3 length is 13 residues. CDR1 and CDR2 (germline): LNHDA, SQIVND (reference sequence). CDR3 sequence (DNA): TGTGCCAGTAGTACCTCCTTTACCGGGGAGCTGTTTTTT. Translating gives CASSTSFTGELFF. Based on the CDR3 plus reference TRBV19 and TRBJ2-2, the full variable domain is DGGITQSPKYLFRKEGQNVTLSCEQNLNHDAMYWYRQDPGQGLRLIYYSQIVNDFQKGDIAEGYSVSREKKESFPLTVTSAQKNPTAFYLCASSTSFTGELFFGEGSRLTVL.

The rearrangement links TRBV7-8 to TRBJ2-2; 8 bases fit TRBD2. The CDR3 runs to 13 residues. The germline CDR1 and CDR2 sequences are SGHVS and FQNEAQ. The V segment lost 5 bases and the J segment 7 bases; nucleotides outside the gene matches: 3. The CDR3 DNA reads TGTGCCAGCAGCCTGACTAGCGTCGGGGAGCTGTTTTTT. This sequence encodes CASSLTSVGELFF. The full variable domain, completed using reference TRBV7-8 and TRBJ2-2, is GAGVSQSPRYKVAKRGQDVALRCDPISGHVSLFWYQQALGQGPEFLTYFQNEAQLDKSGLPSDRFFAERPEGSVSTLKIQRTQQEDSAVYLCASSLTSVGELFFGEGSRLTVL.

The J gene is TRBJ1-2, the V gene TRBV6-6, with 10 bases that match TRBD1. With 5 bases clipped from V and 4 bases from J, the junction kept 13 bases outside the gene matches. The CDR3 extends over 17 amino acids. Per germline, CDR1 MNHNY and CDR2 SVGAGI (reference sequence). The CDR3 coding sequence is TGTGCCAGCAGTCTATTCCGGGACAGGGGAAGGGGCTATGGCTACACCTTC. It yields the protein CASSLFRDRGRGYGYTF.

The CDR3 DNA sequence: TGTGCCAGCAGTAAGGAGGCAGGGGAATCCTACGAGCAGTACTTC. As protein: CASSKEAGESYEQYF. The V gene is TRBV2, the J gene TRBJ2-7, with D perhaps TRBD1 (6 bases). V dropped 5 bases and J dropped 1 base, with 15 bases sitting between them. The CDR3 spans 15 residues. Germline-derived CDR1 and CDR2 are SNHLY and FYNNEI.

The chain employs TRBV2 and TRBJ1-1, with TRBD1 as a possible D gene (6 bases). CDR1 and CDR2 (germline): SNHLY, FYNNEI. The CDR3 sequence is 13 residues long. V was clipped by 6 bases and J by 3 bases, with 11 bases between them. CDR3 sequence: CASRRGGDTEAFF. Here the CDR3 DNA reads TGTGCCAGCAGAAGGGGGGGCGACACTGAAGCTTTCTTT. The whole variable domain, filled in from reference TRBV2 and TRBJ1-1, reads EPEVTQTPSHQVTQMGQEVILRCVPISNHLYFYWYRQILGQKVEFLVSFYNNEISEKSEIFDDQFSVERPDGSNFTLKIRSTKLEDSAMYFCASRRGGDTEAFFGQGTRLTVV.

The genes are TRBV5-8 and TRBJ2-1; the match to TRBD2 covers 14 bases. V shed 6 bases, J shed 10 bases, and the junction held 6 bases outside the gene matches. The CDR3 is made up of 14 amino acids. From germline, CDR1 is SGHTS and CDR2 YDEGEE. This CDR3 reads CASKGTSGGGEQFF. The CDR3 nucleotides are TGTGCCAGCAAAGGGACTAGCGGGGGTGGAGAGCAGTTCTTC.

The genes are TRBV20-1 and TRBJ2-1; D ambiguous. Per the germline V gene, CDR1 is DFQATT and CDR2 is SNEGSKA (reference sequence). CDR3 length equals 11 residues. V lost 6 bases and J 7 bases, leaving 10 bases between the germline ends. Here the CDR3 reads CSAYGGNEQFF. The CDR3 nucleotides are TGCAGTGCCTACGGCGGTAATGAGCAGTTCTTC.

The V and J genes are TRBV7-9 and TRBJ1-6; 7 nucleotides match TRBD1. The CDR3 length is 14 residues. Trimming cost V 6 bases and J 6 bases; bases outside gene matches: 5. Germline assignment: CDR1 SEHNR and CDR2 FQNEAQ (reference sequence). CDR3 nucleotides: TGTGCCAGCAGTAGGGACAGAAGTAATTCACCCCTCCACTTT. Protein sequence: CASSRDRSNSPLHF.

The gene calls are TRBV5-4 and TRBJ2-3; possible D gene TRBD2, 7 bases. CDR3 length equals 16 residues. Germline V CDR1 and CDR2: SGHNT, YYREEE (reference sequence). Trimming took 4 bases from V and 1 from J, leaving 16 bases between them. Here the CDR3 DNA reads TGTGCCAGCAGCCTAAGGGGGAGCGGGGGCACAGATACGCAGTATTTT. It yields the protein CASSLRGSGGTDTQYF. Using reference TRBV5-4 and TRBJ2-3 for the parts outside the CDR3, the full variable domain is ETGVTQSPTHLIKTRGQQVTLRCSSQSGHNTVSWYQQALGQGPQFIFQYYREEENGRGNFPPRFSGLQFPNYSSELNVNALELDDSALYLCASSLRGSGGTDTQYFGPGTRLTVL.

The chain combines TRBV5-1 with TRBJ2-3; 11 bases align to TRBD2. This CDR3 region has 14 residues. CDR1 and CDR2 from the germline V gene are SGHRS and YFSETQ. With V trimmed by 5 bases and J by 1 base, 0 bases remained unmatched. The CDR3 protein is CASRTSGGTDTQYF. CDR3 nucleotide sequence: TGCGCCAGCAGGACTAGCGGGGGCACAGATACGCAGTATTTT.